A selection of T cell receptor beta chains follows, all from one sample in a study of CD8 T cells in ankylosing spondylitis. TCRdb re-analysed the 5' RACE reads in MiXCR, keeping a single row per CDR3 protein. The sample lists about 140,000 distinct CDR3 sequences; around 7.9% were seen once. The source material was blood, either unsorted or a sorted T cell fraction (not recorded which). These receptors all stem from a female donor with ankylosing spondylitis or in good health (not recorded which). Both conserved end residues are trimmed from each CDR3. Each record gives: clone size, D gene, J gene, V gene, CDR3 protein. D genes are given only for firm matches. Part of the rows lack a size; the others show once, few, many or a class for expanded clones.

clone size: .; D gene: TRBD1; J gene: TRBJ1-2; V gene: TRBV6-4; CDR3 protein: ASAPGQGNYGYT
clone size: many; D gene: .; J gene: TRBJ1-1; V gene: TRBV21-1; CDR3 protein: ASSKGGNRTMNTEAF
clone size: many; D gene: .; J gene: TRBJ2-1; V gene: TRBV28; CDR3 protein: ASTTVATNEQF
clone size: few; D gene: .; J gene: TRBJ1-2; V gene: TRBV7-9; CDR3 protein: ASSQGTETT
clone size: many; D gene: .; J gene: TRBJ1-1; V gene: TRBV6-2/TRBV6-3; CDR3 protein: ASSYRGGSVNTEAF
clone size: .; D gene: .; J gene: TRBJ2-5; V gene: TRBV12-2; CDR3 protein: ASRLVTAERETQY
clone size: .; D gene: TRBD2; J gene: TRBJ2-1; V gene: TRBV7-3; CDR3 protein: ASSPRSGTSSYNEQF
clone size: many; D gene: .; J gene: TRBJ1-4; V gene: TRBV5-1; CDR3 protein: ASSLSSGTPEKLF
clone size: many; D gene: .; J gene: TRBJ2-4; V gene: TRBV7-9; CDR3 protein: ASSLDRDVAKNIQY
clone size: many; D gene: TRBD1; J gene: TRBJ1-5; V gene: TRBV5-1; CDR3 protein: ASSFRTGDQPQH
clone size: many; D gene: .; J gene: TRBJ1-2; V gene: TRBV7-9; CDR3 protein: ASSPPEQANGYT
clone size: many; D gene: .; J gene: TRBJ2-7; V gene: TRBV7-2; CDR3 protein: ASRTFSTLGYEQY
clone size: many; D gene: .; J gene: TRBJ2-1; V gene: TRBV28; CDR3 protein: ASSFNPRGWHEQF
clone size: many; D gene: .; J gene: TRBJ2-3; V gene: TRBV7-2; CDR3 protein: ASSLRTDTQY
clone size: many; D gene: TRBD1; J gene: TRBJ1-6; V gene: TRBV20-1; CDR3 protein: SAAFRGNSPLH
clone size: many; D gene: .; J gene: TRBJ1-1; V gene: TRBV6-1; CDR3 protein: ASSRAGVGSDTEAF
clone size: many; D gene: TRBD2; J gene: TRBJ2-3; V gene: TRBV20-1; CDR3 protein: SANREDSDTQY
clone size: many; D gene: .; J gene: TRBJ2-1; V gene: TRBV5-1; CDR3 protein: ASSFQSSYNEQF
clone size: many; D gene: .; J gene: TRBJ1-2; V gene: TRBV20-1; CDR3 protein: SALGAPTQNYGYT
clone size: many; D gene: .; J gene: TRBJ2-2; V gene: TRBV5-1; CDR3 protein: ASSLAPGELF
clone size: many; D gene: .; J gene: TRBJ2-3; V gene: TRBV20-1; CDR3 protein: SAEAQRLMQRLSTDTQY
clone size: many; D gene: .; J gene: TRBJ1-6; V gene: TRBV5-1; CDR3 protein: ASSPRTQDNSPLH
clone size: many; D gene: TRBD2; J gene: TRBJ2-3; V gene: TRBV20-1; CDR3 protein: SAGGLAGGPGTQY
clone size: many; D gene: .; J gene: TRBJ2-3; V gene: TRBV6-5; CDR3 protein: ASSSRPTTPISTDTQY
clone size: many; D gene: TRBD2; J gene: TRBJ2-1; V gene: TRBV20-1; CDR3 protein: SARVAGGRLNEQF
clone size: .; D gene: .; J gene: TRBJ2-1; V gene: TRBV28; CDR3 protein: ASSPYSNEQF
clone size: .; D gene: .; J gene: TRBJ1-2; V gene: TRBV19; CDR3 protein: ASLADGVLGGYT
clone size: many; D gene: TRBD1; J gene: TRBJ1-1; V gene: TRBV6-1; CDR3 protein: ASSQGAANTEAF
clone size: many; D gene: .; J gene: TRBJ2-1; V gene: TRBV5-1; CDR3 protein: ASSLEGGEGYNEQF
clone size: few; D gene: .; J gene: TRBJ1-4; V gene: TRBV5-1; CDR3 protein: ASSLEALQSPNEKLF
clone size: many; D gene: TRBD1; J gene: TRBJ2-7; V gene: TRBV24-1; CDR3 protein: ATSATPGQGAAYEQY
clone size: many; D gene: TRBD2; J gene: TRBJ2-2; V gene: TRBV30; CDR3 protein: AWTGGGKYAGELF
clone size: many; D gene: .; J gene: TRBJ1-4; V gene: TRBV28; CDR3 protein: ASSLGGLTNEKLF
clone size: few; D gene: .; J gene: TRBJ1-2; V gene: TRBV18; CDR3 protein: ASSQSDSSYGYT
clone size: many; D gene: .; J gene: TRBJ1-5; V gene: TRBV12-3/TRBV12-4; CDR3 protein: ASSFMPQPQH
clone size: many; D gene: TRBD1; J gene: TRBJ1-2; V gene: TRBV12-3/TRBV12-4; CDR3 protein: ASSDTGGTFYGYT
clone size: .; D gene: .; J gene: TRBJ2-5; V gene: TRBV9; CDR3 protein: ASSMTSQGQETQY
clone size: few; D gene: .; J gene: TRBJ2-1; V gene: TRBV7-8; CDR3 protein: ASSINRVSEQF
clone size: many; D gene: TRBD2; J gene: TRBJ2-1; V gene: TRBV12-3/TRBV12-4; CDR3 protein: ASSFPTSLDYNEQF
clone size: many; D gene: .; J gene: TRBJ1-2; V gene: TRBV7-2; CDR3 protein: ASSPGGLDGYT
clone size: many; D gene: .; J gene: TRBJ1-3; V gene: TRBV12-3/TRBV12-4; CDR3 protein: ASSLARGNTIY
clone size: .; D gene: .; J gene: TRBJ1-4; V gene: TRBV20-1; CDR3 protein: SARDLGGETNEKLF